This is a list of T cell receptor beta chains from one sample in a study of T cell changes during pregnancy in multiple sclerosis. Method: immunoSEQ multiplex PCR; TCRdb's copy keeps in-frame clones and lacks some. The data contain tens of thousands of clones, 88% of them seen just once; the ten biggest clones take up approximately 5.8%. The sequencing used CD8+ T cells from peripheral blood mononuclear cells, collected after pregnancy. These receptors came from a female donor in good health, enrolled as a control in a pregnancy study. CDR3s include the opening cysteine and the closing phenylalanine or tryptophan. The D gene is left open where the match is weak. Clone size is not always given. Where it is, it says once, few, many or a class for expanded clones.

j_call d_call clone_size v_call cdr3_nt cdr3_aa
TRBJ1-1 NA NA TRBV7-9 TGTGCCAGCAGCTTATATGCAGGGGAAAACACTGAAGCTTTCTTT CASSLYAGENTEAFF
TRBJ1-2 TRBD1 once TRBV7-2 TGTGCCAGCAGCGCCCGCACAGGGGACTATGGCTACACCTTC CASSARTGDYGYTF
TRBJ2-5 NA once TRBV6-6 TGTGCCAGCAGTTACCCGGCCGGGGGTAGGGAGACCCAGTACTTC CASSYPAGGRETQYF
TRBJ2-1 TRBD2 NA TRBV27 TGTGCCAGCAGTTTTGCGGGGGGTAATGAGCAGTTCTTC CASSFAGGNEQFF
TRBJ1-6 NA NA TRBV6-4 TGTGCCAGCAGTGAAGGTTCAGGGATTAATTCACCCCTCCACTTT CASSEGSGINSPLHF
TRBJ2-2 TRBD1 NA TRBV7-9 TGTGCCAGCAGCTTCGCTCGGGGACAGCCGAACACCGGGGAGCTGTTTTTT CASSFARGQPNTGELFF
TRBJ1-6 NA NA TRBV4-3 TGCGCCAGCAGCCAAGGCCCCGAAAGGGGCTCCCCCCTCCACTTT CASSQGPERGSPLHF
TRBJ2-5 TRBD2 NA TRBV27 TGTGCCAGCAGTTTCGCGGGGGAAGAGACCCAGTACTTC CASSFAGEETQYF
TRBJ1-2 NA NA TRBV28 TGTGCCAGCAGTCTGGGGAGTAACTATGGCTACACCTTC CASSLGSNYGYTF
TRBJ1-1 NA NA TRBV5-8 TGTGCCAGCAGCTCAAGGACATCTTATGGGGTTAACGGTGGGGCTTTCTTT CASSSRTSYGVNGGAFF
TRBJ2-3 NA NA TRBV7-3 TGTGCCAGCAGCTTCGGGGGAGATACGCAGTATTTT CASSFGGDTQYF
TRBJ1-5 NA NA TRBV23-1 TGCGCCAGCAGTCAATGGGCCCCCAGGGGTGAAGTCGTCAATCAGCCCCAGCATTTT CASSQWAPRGEVVNQPQHF
TRBJ2-1 TRBD2 NA TRBV9 TGTGCCAGCTCCTCTAGCGGTCCTTACAATGAGCAGTTCTTC CASSSSGPYNEQFF
TRBJ2-3 NA NA TRBV11-2 TGTGCCAGCAGCCGAAGGGGGTCTGCCGGCGATACGCAGTATTTT CASSRRGSAGDTQYF
TRBJ2-5 TRBD2 NA TRBV7-9 TGTGCCAGCAGCCCCGAACTAGCGGGGGTTGAGACCCAGTACTTC CASSPELAGVETQYF
TRBJ1-2 NA once TRBV7-9 TGTGCCAGCAGCTTAGGGCAGGGGAACGGCTACACCTTC CASSLGQGNGYTF
TRBJ1-1 TRBD1 once TRBV7-9 TGTGCCAGCAGCCCAACAGGGGGCCGGGGGAACACTGAAGCTTTCTTT CASSPTGGRGNTEAFF
TRBJ1-2 NA NA TRBV4-3 TGCGCCAGCAGCCAAGAAGTTTGGGATCCCCGGGGGGCAGGGGACTTCTATGGCTACACCTTC CASSQEVWDPRGAGDFYGYTF
TRBJ1-2 TRBD1 NA TRBV29-1 TGCAGCGTTGATTCCGGGACAGGGGAGCGTTATGGCTACACCTTC CSVDSGTGERYGYTF
TRBJ2-3 NA many TRBV7-9 TGTGCCAGCGAGGCCCCTAGCACAGATACGCAGTATTTT CASEAPSTDTQYF
TRBJ2-7 NA NA TRBV10-3 TGTGCCATCAGTGAGTCGAACAGGCCCGACGAGCAGTACTTC CAISESNRPDEQYF
TRBJ2-1 TRBD2 NA TRBV19 TGTGCCAGTAGTATAACAGCGGGGGCTTACAATGAGCAGTTCTTC CASSITAGAYNEQFF
TRBJ2-7 NA NA TRBV18 TGTGCCAGCTCACCTAGCTCCTACGAGCAGTACTTC CASSPSSYEQYF
TRBJ2-7 NA NA TRBV9 TGTGCCAGCAGCGTAGGAATAGGGGGGGGAGCCGAGCAGTACTTC CASSVGIGGGAEQYF
TRBJ1-2 TRBD1 NA TRBV2 TGTGCCAGCCGGGACAGGGGCATGACCTTC CASRDRGMTF
TRBJ1-2 NA NA TRBV7-2 TGTGCCAGCAGCTTGCCAGGGGCCAACTATGGCTACACCTTC CASSLPGANYGYTF
TRBJ2-5 NA NA TRBV10-3 TGTGCCATCAGTGAGGGGCAGCAAGAGACCCAGTACTTC CAISEGQQETQYF
TRBJ1-1 NA NA TRBV6-5 TGTGCCAGCAGTTCACAGGGATTGGGGCGAAGCACTGAAGCTTTCTTT CASSSQGLGRSTEAFF
TRBJ2-1 NA NA TRBV11-1 TGTGCCAGCAGCCATAATACAGGGTTGCATGAGCAGTTCTTC CASSHNTGLHEQFF
TRBJ2-1 TRBD2 NA TRBV2 TGTGCCAGCAGGGGTTCTAGCGGGGGGCGGAGTGAGCAGTTCTTC CASRGSSGGRSEQFF
TRBJ1-1 TRBD1 NA TRBV28 TGTGCCAGCAGTGGAGAGCAGGGGGTTATGAACACTGAAGCTTTCTTT CASSGEQGVMNTEAFF
TRBJ1-1 TRBD1 NA TRBV6-5 TGTGCCAGCAGTTACTCCGCGACAGGGGAAGCTTTCTTT CASSYSATGEAFF
TRBJ2-1 NA NA TRBV5-1 TGCGCCAGCAGTTTGAGGGCCGGGGTAGTGAGTGAGCAGTTCTTC CASSLRAGVVSEQFF
TRBJ2-1 NA NA TRBV30 TGTGCCTGGAGTGTACGGAGGTATGAGCAGTTCTTC CAWSVRRYEQFF
TRBJ2-7 NA NA TRBV21-1 TGTGCCAGCAGCAAGGAGGACGGCTCCTACGAGCAGTACTTC CASSKEDGSYEQYF
TRBJ1-2 NA NA TRBV21-1 TGTGCCCGTACACGCATCTCCTACACCTTC CARTRISYTF
TRBJ2-1 TRBD2 NA TRBV7-9 TGTGCCAGCAGCTTCGGACTAGCGGGGGTGGATGAGCAGTTCTTC CASSFGLAGVDEQFF
TRBJ2-1 TRBD1 NA TRBV6-5 TGTGCCAGTAAGACAGGGTATTACAATGAGCAGTTCTTC CASKTGYYNEQFF
TRBJ2-5 NA NA TRBV7-9 TGTGCCAGCAGCTTAGTTCCGCGGTCATTGGAGCAGTACTTC CASSLVPRSLEQYF
TRBJ1-1 NA NA TRBV27 TGTGCCAGCAGCGGGGGGTACACTGAAGCTTTCTTT CASSGGYTEAFF
TRBJ2-2 NA NA TRBV6-5 TGTGCCAGCTCCGCCGGGGAGCTGTTTTTT CASSAGELFF
TRBJ1-2 NA medium-sized TRBV28 TGTGCCAGCAGTTCCAGATCGGGGGTCCTTGGGTATGGCTACACCTTC CASSSRSGVLGYGYTF
TRBJ2-6 NA medium-sized TRBV25-1 TGTGCCAGCAGTGATTCCGTTTTTGTCCTGACTTTC CASSDSVFVLTF
TRBJ1-1 NA NA TRBV29-1 TGCAGCGTTGAGCGGCGAGAAGCTTTCTTT CSVERREAFF
TRBJ1-2 TRBD1 NA TRBV7-9 TGTGCCAGCAGCTTCGACAGGGGGCAGGATGGCTACACCTTC CASSFDRGQDGYTF
TRBJ2-1 TRBD1 NA TRBV18 TGTGCCAGCTCACCAGACGAACAGGGGAATGAGCAGTTCTTC CASSPDEQGNEQFF
TRBJ2-1 NA NA TRBV19 TGTGCCAGTAGTATAACCCGGCGCGACTACCGCAATGAGCAGTTCTTC CASSITRRDYRNEQFF
TRBJ1-3 NA once TRBV19 TGTGCCAGTAGTCCTTCACACGGAAACACCATATATTTT CASSPSHGNTIYF